This TCR beta chain stems from a study of blood T cell repertoires in COVID-19. V was shortened by 3 bases and J by 2 bases, with 15 bases between the two germline ends. The CDR3 is made up of 15 amino acids. Germline V gene lookup returns CDR1 SGHDT and CDR2 YYEEEE. TCRdb's table, derived via immunoSEQ multiplex PCR, lists solely in-frame clones and lacks some. The repertoire holds some 260,000 clones, with around three quarters as singletons. Material: peripheral blood. V is TRBV5-6 and J is TRBJ2-7; maybe TRBD1 (5 bases). The clonotype comes from an elderly woman with acute or convalescent COVID-19. The CDR3 is CASSSGLGSPYEQYF. The CDR3 coding sequence is TGTGCCAGCAGCTCAGGGTTAGGGTCCCCCTACGAGCAGTACTTC.